Detailed here is one T cell receptor beta chain. The antigen remains unidentified. Each donor was nominally healthy when sampled (though unrecorded immune exposures were likely). The PCR contained 60 Vbeta and 13 Jbeta primers. Assay used: immunoSEQ multiplex PCR; TCRdb lists only in-frame clones, some missing. The table records around 150,000 clones, more than 70% of them present only once. Germline V gives CDR1 MNHEY, CDR2 SMNVEV (reference sequence). This CDR3 region has 18 residues. V was pared by 3 bases and J by 2 bases, with 12 bases of the junction left unmatched. The data originate from a study of cytomegalovirus exposure and HLA in healthy donors. Regarding the study as a whole: A later analysis found most CMV-associated TCR beta chains apparently HLA-restricted. Some V segments could not be told apart, so they were left out, TRBV6-2 and TRBV6-3 among them. Beyond CMV serostatus, there was no information to go on about immune exposure.

The sequencing sample was made of PBMCs. This TCR came from a male donor in good health and CMV-seropositive. The chain combines TRBV27 with TRBJ2-1; 8 nucleotides align to TRBD2. CDR3 DNA sequence: TGTGCCAGCAGTTTGTCATGGTTAGGCGGGGGGACCTACAATGAGCAGTTCTTC. This codes for CASSLSWLGGGTYNEQFF.